This TCR beta chain was documented in a study of blood T cell repertoires in COVID-19. As for the study in general: The study drew acute and convalescent COVID-19 samples from the United States, Italy and Spain.

The CDR3 length is 14 residues. The V and J ends lost 7 bases and 4 bases, in that order; junction bases with no gene match: 6. Germline CDR1 and CDR2: MGHDK and SYGVNS. Generated by immunoSEQ multiplex PCR, the TCRdb table keeps only in-frame clones and is missing some. The sample records a few hundred thousand clones, more than 75% being singletons. Sequenced sample: peripheral blood. The chain couples TRBV25-1 to TRBJ1-1; 10 bases are shared with TRBD1. This TCR derives from a woman between 45 and 65 years old with acute or convalescent COVID-19. CDR3 DNA sequence: TGTGCCAGCACCGGGACAGGGGATTTCACTGAAGCTTTCTTT. It yields the protein CASTGTGDFTEAFF.